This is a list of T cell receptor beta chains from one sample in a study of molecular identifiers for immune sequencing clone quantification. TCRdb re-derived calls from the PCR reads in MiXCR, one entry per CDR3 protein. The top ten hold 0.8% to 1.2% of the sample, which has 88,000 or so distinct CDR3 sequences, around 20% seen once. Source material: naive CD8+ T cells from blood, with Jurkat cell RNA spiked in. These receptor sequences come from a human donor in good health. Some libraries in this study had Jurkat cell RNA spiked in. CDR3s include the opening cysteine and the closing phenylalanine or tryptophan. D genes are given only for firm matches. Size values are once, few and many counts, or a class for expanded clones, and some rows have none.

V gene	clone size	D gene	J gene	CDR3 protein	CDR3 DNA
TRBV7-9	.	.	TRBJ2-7	CASSRSCEQYF	TGTGCCAGCAGCCGATCCTGCGAGCAGTACTTC
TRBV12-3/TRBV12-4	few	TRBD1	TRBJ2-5	CASNEGGAGETQYF	TGTGCCAGCAATGAAGGGGGCGCTGGGGAGACCCAGTACTTC
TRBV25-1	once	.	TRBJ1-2	CASSEAGVGNGYTF	TGTGCCAGCAGTGAAGCGGGTGTGGGGAATGGCTACACCTTC
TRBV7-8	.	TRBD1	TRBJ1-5	CASSLELEGDSSYSNQPQHF	TGTGCCAGCAGCTTAGAGTTGGAGGGGGACAGCAGCTATAGCAATCAGCCCCAGCATTTT
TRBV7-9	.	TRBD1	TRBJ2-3	CASSSSLGGQGTDTQYF	TGTGCCAGCAGCTCCAGCCTCGGGGGACAGGGTACAGATACGCAGTATTTT
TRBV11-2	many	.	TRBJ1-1	CASSSGTARTEAFF	TGTGCCAGCAGCTCGGGGACCGCGAGGACTGAAGCTTTCTTT
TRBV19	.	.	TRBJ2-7	CASSSLTGKIYEQYF	TGTGCCAGTAGCTCACTAACCGGGAAAATCTACGAGCAGTACTTC
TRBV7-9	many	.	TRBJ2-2	CASSRSDGTWELFF	TGTGCCAGCAGCCGTTCCGACGGCACTTGGGAGCTGTTTTTT
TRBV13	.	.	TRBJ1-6	CASSLVQAYNSLLHF	TGTGCCAGCAGCTTGGTGCAGGCGTATAATTCACTCCTCCACTTT
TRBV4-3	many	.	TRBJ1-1	CASSQDRALNTEAFF	TGCGCCAGCAGCCAAGATCGTGCCTTGAACACTGAAGCTTTCTTT
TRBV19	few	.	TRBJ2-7	CASSTFQQNYEQYF	TGTGCCAGTAGTACATTTCAGCAGAACTACGAGCAGTACTTC
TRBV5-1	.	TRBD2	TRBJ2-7	CASRLRGLPESYEQYF	TGCGCCAGCAGGCTAAGGGGACTACCGGAATCTTACGAGCAGTACTTC
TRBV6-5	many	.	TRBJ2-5	CASSPRTTYQETQYF	TGTGCCAGCAGTCCGCGGACCACATACCAAGAGACCCAGTACTTC
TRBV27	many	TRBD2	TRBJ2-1	CASSLLTSGGAYEQFF	TGTGCCAGCAGTCTATTAACTAGCGGGGGGGCCTATGAGCAGTTCTTC
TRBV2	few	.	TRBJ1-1	CASTAGSEAFF	TGTGCCAGCACAGCAGGCTCTGAAGCTTTCTTT
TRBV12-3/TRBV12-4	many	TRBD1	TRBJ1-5	CASSATGGEQPQHF	TGTGCCAGCAGCGCTACAGGGGGCGAGCAGCCCCAGCATTTT
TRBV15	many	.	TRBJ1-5	CATSRVPGGMGNQPQHF	TGTGCCACCAGCAGAGTTCCGGGGGGCATGGGCAATCAGCCCCAGCATTTT
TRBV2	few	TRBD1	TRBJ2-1	CASRGDRGAYNEQFF	TGTGCCAGCAGAGGGGACAGGGGCGCTTACAATGAGCAGTTCTTC
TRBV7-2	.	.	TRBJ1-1	CASSPSGTPSAEAFF	TGTGCCAGCAGCCCAAGCGGGACCCCTTCCGCTGAAGCTTTCTTT
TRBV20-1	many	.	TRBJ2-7	CSARELGDTSYEQYF	TGCAGTGCTAGAGAACTGGGGGACACGTCCTACGAGCAGTACTTC
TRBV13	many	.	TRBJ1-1	CASSLFNSVIEAFF	TGTGCCAGCAGCTTATTTAACAGCGTGATAGAAGCTTTCTTT
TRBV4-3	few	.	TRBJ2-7	CASSQEGGRGAPNLVEQYF	TGCGCCAGCAGCCAAGAGGGTGGTCGGGGGGCGCCGAATTTGGTCGAGCAGTACTTC
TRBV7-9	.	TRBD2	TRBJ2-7	CASSARLAKAYEQYF	TGTGCCAGCAGCGCCAGACTAGCTAAAGCCTACGAGCAGTACTTC
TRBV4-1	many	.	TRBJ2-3	CASSLQDGRTDTQYF	TGCGCCAGCAGCCTCCAGGACGGACGCACAGATACGCAGTATTTT
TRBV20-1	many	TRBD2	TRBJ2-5	CSATQASGSRETQYF	TGCAGTGCTACCCAGGCTAGCGGGAGCCGAGAGACCCAGTACTTC
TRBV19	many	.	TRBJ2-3	CASSHRITDTQYF	TGTGCCAGTAGCCACAGGATAACAGATACGCAGTATTTT
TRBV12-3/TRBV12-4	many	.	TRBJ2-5	CASTSYDGSGKTQYF	TGTGCCAGCACCTCCTACGACGGAAGCGGAAAGACCCAGTACTTC